This is a list of T cell receptor beta chains from one sample in a study of human T cells and chemical hapten exposure. Each CDR3 protein gets one entry after TCRdb re-called the RACE reads with MiXCR. The sample lists about 120,000 distinct CDR3 sequences; about an eighth were seen once. The sample consisted of whole blood, taken in connection with sensitization to the hapten diphenylcyclopropenone (DPC). The receptors shown here come from a woman in her 50s with alopecia areata. Some clones in this sample may be carry-over from other donors' samples. Both conserved end residues are part of each CDR3. A D gene is named only where the DNA matches it firmly. Where a row states a size, it is once, few, many or the class of an expanded clone; other rows omit it.

abundance,j_gene,len,v_gene,d_gene,CDR3aa,CDR3nt
many,TRBJ2-1,13,TRBV6-5,TRBD2,CASRGGTYNEQFF,TGTGCCAGCCGCGGGGGAACCTACAATGAGCAGTTCTTC
few,TRBJ2-2,16,TRBV4-3,NA,CASSQEPTGPTGELFF,TGCGCCAGCAGCCAAGAACCGACAGGCCCCACCGGGGAGCTGTTTTTT
NA,TRBJ2-7,13,TRBV12-5,NA,CASGPLESYEQYF,TGTGCTAGTGGTCCTCTCGAGTCTTACGAGCAGTACTTC
NA,TRBJ2-4,17,TRBV4-2,TRBD1,CASSQDFGQGAKNIQYF,TGTGCCAGCAGCCAAGATTTTGGACAGGGGGCCAAAAACATTCAGTACTTC
few,TRBJ2-5,15,TRBV7-2,NA,CASSLGRILQETQYF,TGTGCCAGCAGCTTAGGACGGATACTACAAGAGACCCAGTACTTC
NA,TRBJ1-4,14,TRBV19,NA,CASSFAGVPEKLFF,TGTGCCAGTAGCTTCGCAGGGGTCCCGGAAAAACTGTTTTTT
many,TRBJ1-5,15,TRBV5-8,NA,CASSFGGRIWEPQHF,TGTGCCAGCAGCTTTGGGGGGCGAATCTGGGAGCCCCAGCATTTT
few,TRBJ2-7,12,TRBV29-1,TRBD1,CSTQGARYEQYF,TGCAGCACGCAGGGGGCACGGTACGAGCAGTACTTC
NA,TRBJ2-5,16,TRBV5-8,TRBD2,CASSFTSGGLQETQYF,TGTGCCAGCAGCTTCACTAGCGGGGGCCTCCAAGAGACCCAGTACTTC
NA,TRBJ2-6,16,TRBV4-2,NA,CASSPRSSPGANVLTF,TGTGCCAGCAGCCCAAGATCCTCCCCTGGGGCCAACGTCCTGACTTTC
NA,TRBJ1-3,17,TRBV5-4,TRBD1,CASSSRTGSPTGNTIYF,TGTGCCAGCAGCTCGCGGACAGGATCCCCGACTGGAAACACCATATATTTT
NA,TRBJ1-2,14,TRBV4-1,NA,CASSPRGGSYGYTF,TGCGCCAGCAGCCCCCGCGGGGGCTCCTATGGCTACACCTTC
many,TRBJ1-5,12,TRBV19,NA,CASSIGGVAQHF,TGTGCCAGTAGTATTGGGGGGGTTGCCCAGCATTTT
many,TRBJ1-5,15,TRBV20-1,TRBD1,CSATDVGTVYQPQHF,TGCAGTGCTACTGACGTCGGGACAGTATATCAGCCCCAGCATTTT
NA,TRBJ2-7,14,TRBV11-2,TRBD2,CASSRGGLRYEQYF,TGTGCCAGCAGCCGGGGGGGACTTCGCTACGAGCAGTACTTC
many,TRBJ1-2,14,TRBV6-1,NA,CASSEARAVYGYTF,TGTGCCAGCAGTGAAGCGAGGGCAGTCTATGGCTACACCTTC
many,TRBJ1-5,16,TRBV6-2/TRBV6-3,NA,CATDSGPLYSNQPQHF,TGTGCCACCGACTCAGGGCCACTTTATAGCAATCAGCCCCAGCATTTT
few,TRBJ2-6,16,TRBV7-9,NA,CASSFTASPGANVLTF,TGTGCCAGCAGCTTCACCGCCTCGCCTGGGGCCAACGTCCTGACTTTC
few,TRBJ2-5,16,TRBV4-1,NA,CASSWVGESWEETQYF,TGCGCCAGCAGTTGGGTCGGGGAATCGTGGGAAGAGACCCAGTACTTC
NA,TRBJ1-5,14,TRBV18,TRBD1,CASSPPGGNQPQHF,TGTGCCAGCTCACCCCCAGGGGGAAATCAGCCCCAGCATTTT
few,TRBJ2-1,20,TRBV7-2,NA,CASSNSSRAPTVSSYNEQFF,TGTGCCAGCAGCAATAGCTCGAGAGCCCCGACAGTGAGCTCCTACAATGAGCAGTTCTTC
many,TRBJ2-3,14,TRBV7-2,NA,CAAGVGASTDTQYF,TGTGCCGCAGGAGTGGGGGCCAGCACAGATACGCAGTATTTT
many,TRBJ2-2,13,TRBV2,NA,CASSEGNTGELFF,TGTGCCAGCAGTGAAGGGAACACCGGGGAGCTGTTTTTT
many,TRBJ2-7,16,TRBV18,NA,CASSPQEGSGAYEQYF,TGTGCCAGCTCACCACAAGAAGGGTCAGGGGCCTACGAGCAGTACTTC